These 14 T cell receptor beta chains share one sample of origin, sequenced in a study of beta chain features in type 1 diabetes. Since all of the isolated RNA was reverse transcribed, expressed TCRB transcripts were what got sequenced. Data came from immunoSEQ multiplex PCR; TCRdb stores just in-frame clones and leaves some out. Seen here are about 160,000 clones, approximately 8.1% observed once, and the top ten hold almost 0.65%. Sample: central memory CD4+ T cells from blood. Every receptor here comes from a man younger than 35 in good health.

This clone turned up a few times. The chain combines TRBV28 with TRBJ2-7, with TRBD1 as a possible D gene (6 bases). CDR1 is MDHEN, CDR2 SYDVKM, per germline. Between the trimmed V and J ends, which lost 3 bases and 7 bases, there was a span of 19 bases. The CDR3 is 15 residues long. CDR3 DNA: TGTGCCAGCAGTTTTGGGGGCTTCGCGTCGAGGGAGCAGTACTTC. This codes for CASSFGGFASREQYF.

This rearrangement joins TRBV10-3 to TRBJ2-6, with TRBD1 matching over 9 bases. J gave up 2 bases and V 6 bases, and 8 bases lay outside the gene matches. The CDR3 has 17 residues. Germline V gene lookup returns CDR1 ENHRY and CDR2 SYGVKD. CDR3 region: CAIRPGQGLTGANVLTF. The CDR3 coding sequence is TGTGCCATCAGACCGGGACAGGGATTAACTGGGGCCAACGTCCTGACTTTC.

The chain is built from TRBV4-2 and TRBJ2-5; TRBD2 might be the D (5 bases). The CDR3 totals 15 residues. V lost 1 base and J 3 bases, leaving 12 bases between the germline ends. Germline lookup yields CDR1 LGHNA and CDR2 YNFKEQ. The CDR3 DNA follows: TGTGCCAGCAGCCAAGCTCCTAGCTCAGAAGAGACCCAGTACTTC. Translated, it gives CASSQAPSSEETQYF.

This clone has at least ten counts. This rearrangement joins TRBV7-9 to TRBJ2-3, with D tentatively TRBD1 (6 bases). Germline V gives CDR1 SEHNR, CDR2 FQNEAQ (reference sequence). V was trimmed by 5 bases and J by 3 bases, leaving 12 bases between them. CDR3 length: 14 amino acids. This CDR3 reads CASSHEGGTDTQYF. The DNA of the CDR3 is TGTGCCAGCAGCCACGAAGGGGGAACAGATACGCAGTATTTT.

This clone appeared a few times. This rearrangement joins TRBV28 to TRBJ2-7; TRBD2 aligns across 8 bases. The J segment lost 3 bases and the V segment lost 7 bases, leaving 11 bases of the junction unmatched. This CDR3 has 15 residues. In germline, CDR1 is MDHEN, CDR2 SYDVKM. CDR3 residues: CASTPSGREDYEQYF. For the CDR3, the DNA is TGTGCCAGCACTCCATCGGGGCGGGAGGACTACGAGCAGTACTTC.

This clone came up a few times. The chain has TRBV7-8 and TRBJ2-7; maybe TRBD2 (5 bases). The CDR3 consists of 15 residues. Trimming pared 0 bases from V and 4 bases from J, leaving 13 bases between. The germline V gene has CDR1 SGHVS and CDR2 FQNEAQ. For the CDR3, the DNA is TGTGCCAGCAGCTTAGCCGGGATGGGAAAGTACGAGCAGTACTTC. Its protein is CASSLAGMGKYEQYF.

This clone has only a few counts. The rearrangement joins TRBV5-6 to TRBJ2-1; D may be TRBD1 (5 bases). With 1 base removed from V and 2 bases from J, the gap between germline ends came to 10 bases. CDR1 and CDR2 from the germline V gene are SGHDT and YYEEEE. CDR3 length: 15 amino acids. CDR3 bases: TGTGCCAGCAGCTTGAGGGGTTACCCCTACAATGAGCAGTTCTTC. Its translation is CASSLRGYPYNEQFF.

This clone was picked up many times. The DNA for the CDR3 is TGTGCCAGCATTCCTCCGGGACTAGAATCTTCGGAGACCCAGTACTTC. Its protein product is CASIPPGLESSETQYF. The rearrangement uses TRBV7-9 and TRBJ2-5, with 8 nucleotides matching TRBD2. With V trimmed by 7 bases and J by 5 bases, 15 bases remained unmatched. The V gene's germline CDR1 is SEHNR and CDR2 FQNEAQ (reference sequence). The CDR3 sequence is 16 residues long.

The chain combines TRBV30 with TRBJ1-4, with 7 bases aligning to TRBD1. With V trimmed by 3 bases and J by 5 bases, 9 bases remained unmatched. This CDR3 is built from 15 residues. CDR1 is GTSNPN, CDR2 SVGIG, per germline (reference sequence). The CDR3: CAWRVPGQPNEKLFF. The CDR3 region has the DNA TGTGCCTGGAGAGTTCCGGGACAGCCGAATGAAAAACTGTTTTTT.

This clone has only a few counts. This sequence joins TRBV28 and TRBJ1-2; TRBD1 is a possible D gene (5 bases). The CDR3 is 13 residues long. Trimming stripped 6 bases from V and 4 bases from J, with 12 bases between. CDR1 is MDHEN, CDR2 SYDVKM, per germline. CDR3 coding DNA: TGTGCCAGCAGAGGGACGGGGGTCTATGGCTACACCTTC. Amino acid sequence: CASRGTGVYGYTF.

This clone was seen repeatedly, ten times or more. This sequence joins TRBV29-1 and TRBJ2-3, with D unclear. Germline V gives CDR1 SQVTM, CDR2 ANQGSEA. V lost 1 base, J lost 2 bases, and 4 bases lay in between. The CDR3 loop spans 12 amino acids. The CDR3 nucleotides are TGCAGCGTTGAAGCCTTCACAGATACGCAGTATTTT. It encodes CSVEAFTDTQYF.

This clone appeared a few times. The CDR3 spells CASSPHGAGNQPQHF. The CDR3 coding sequence is TGTGCCAGCAGCCCCCATGGGGCCGGCAATCAGCCCCAGCATTTT. This rearrangement joins TRBV7-2 to TRBJ1-5; TRBD1 might be the D (5 bases). The CDR3 contains 15 residues. V was shortened by 5 bases and J by 2 bases, with 13 bases between the two germline ends. Per germline, CDR1 SGHTA and CDR2 FQGNSA. The full variable domain, rest sourced from reference TRBV7-2 and TRBJ1-5, is GAGVSQSPSNKVTEKGKDVELRCDPISGHTALYWYRQSLGQGLEFLIYFQGNSAPDKSGLPSDRFSAERTGGSVSTLTIQRTQQEDSAVYLCASSPHGAGNQPQHFGDGTRLSIL.

This clone was picked up many times. V is TRBV7-2 and J is TRBJ2-3; D unresolved. This CDR3 comprises 15 residues. Trimming left V 1 base short and J 7 bases short, with 15 bases between. Germline V lookup: CDR1 SGHTA, CDR2 FQGNSA. The CDR3 sequence: CASSLVLEPRNTQYF. CDR3 DNA: TGTGCCAGCAGCTTAGTATTGGAGCCGAGGAATACGCAGTATTTT.

This clone was picked up a small number of times. This chain links TRBV19 with TRBJ2-7; possible D gene TRBD2, 5 bases. With 5 bases removed from V and 3 bases from J, the gap between germline ends came to 11 bases. The germline CDR1 and CDR2 sequences are LNHDA and SQIVND (reference sequence). The CDR3 runs 13 residues. The CDR3 nucleotides are TGTGCCAGTAGTGTAGCGCTCGGCTACGAGCAGTACTTC. As protein: CASSVALGYEQYF.